A single sample gave rise to the 6 T cell receptor beta chains below, sequenced in a study of T cell repertoires in cytomegalovirus infection (dated by TCRdb to about 2019). These receptors' antigens are unknown. The treatment or condition label of this sample denotes: in vitro stimulation with specific CMV peptide epitopes to enrich CMV-specific T cells. TCRdb records Illumina HiSeq 1500 as the sequencer. The raw public data were reprocessed by TCRdb itself: fastp quality trimming at Q25, MiXCR clonotype calling, in-frame beta chains only. Every entry covers one CDR3 protein and lists the most common genes and DNA from its rows. This sample holds about 500,000 distinct CDR3 sequences; 30% to 35% were observed only once. 15% to 20% of the sample lies in the top ten. Sequencing was performed on cultured PBMCs, taken from culture after CMV antigen stimulation. These TCRs come from a human donor in good health (CMV status not recorded). Some clones in this sample may be carry-over from other donors' samples.

This clonotype came up many times. The chain employs TRBV7-3 and TRBJ2-1; TRBD2 aligns across 7 bases. This CDR3 is built from 15 residues. V trimming: 0 bases; J trimming: 7 bases; junction bases outside the gene matches: 6. Germline V gene data show CDR1 as SGHTA and CDR2 as FQGTGA. For the CDR3, the DNA is TGTGCCAGCAGCTTAACGAACGGGAGGAGAAATGAGCAGTTCTTC. Its translation is CASSLTNGRRNEQFF.

In this sample, this clonotype turned up a few times. This chain connects TRBV7-9 to TRBJ2-3, with 7 nucleotides matching TRBD1. Germline-derived CDR1 and CDR2 are SEHNR and FQNEAQ (reference sequence). Trimming removed 1 base from V and 4 bases from J; junction bases left unmatched: 8. The CDR3 consists of 16 residues. For the CDR3, the DNA is TGTGCCAGCAGCTTAGGTGCAACAGGGGCGGCAGATACGCAGTATTTT. Its translation: CASSLGATGAADTQYF.

This clonotype has only a few counts. This chain's CDR3 is CASSLFSLAGRSYEQYF. DNA for the CDR3: TGTGCCAGCAGCTTATTTTCCCTAGCGGGAAGGTCCTACGAGCAGTACTTC. The chain couples TRBV7-4 to TRBJ2-7, with 9 bases that match TRBD2. CDR1 SGHVT and CDR2 SQSDAQ come from the germline V gene. The CDR3 runs 17 residues. Losses at the gene ends were 2 bases for V and 1 base for J; bases not matched to a gene: 9.

This clonotype was seen more than once but under ten times. J is TRBJ2-2 and V is TRBV5-6; no firm D call. Germline V gives CDR1 SGHDT, CDR2 YYEEEE. This CDR3 has 15 amino acids. V shed 0 bases and J shed 5 bases, with 11 bases lying between them. The CDR3 region has the DNA TGTGCCAGCAGCTTGGACATCTACGATACCGGGGAGCTGTTTTTT. Amino acids: CASSLDIYDTGELFF.

This clonotype was counted between two and nine times. The rearrangement links TRBV19 to TRBJ1-2; maybe TRBD1 (5 bases). The CDR3 is 15 amino acids. V shed 3 bases and J shed 4 bases, with 15 bases lying between them. Germline CDR1 LNHDA, CDR2 SQIVND (reference sequence). The CDR3 sequence: CASSIQRDGLYGYTF. In DNA, the CDR3 is TGTGCCAGTAGTATCCAACGGGACGGACTCTATGGCTACACCTTC.

The genes are TRBV19 and TRBJ1-1; no clear D. This CDR3 is 13 amino acids long. Germline V gene data show CDR1 as LNHDA and CDR2 as SQIVND (reference sequence). Trimming left V 4 bases short and J 10 bases short, with 16 bases between. The CDR3, as DNA: TGTGCCAGTAGTAATAGTAACAGTGGCGGAGCTTTCTTT. The encoded protein is CASSNSNSGGAFF.